The 25 T cell receptor beta chains presented below share a single source sample, sequenced in a study of early T cells in non-severe SARS-CoV-2 infection. TCRdb called the 5' RACE reads again in MiXCR, with one record for every CDR3 protein. The sample includes around 84,000 distinct CDR3 sequences, 13% to 15% seen only once; the top ten take approximately 7.5%. What was sequenced was whole blood. The receptors shown here come from an adult who was a healthcare worker with PCR-confirmed SARS-CoV-2 infection or an uninfected control (not recorded which).

This clonotype was counted between two and nine times. The chain uses TRBV29-1 and TRBJ1-4; D ambiguous. V was cut by 7 bases and J by 12 bases, with 15 bases left in between. Per the germline V gene, CDR1 is SQVTM and CDR2 is ANQGSEA. The CDR3 is 11 residues long. This CDR3 reads CSASTIGELFF. The CDR3 nucleotides are TGCAGCGCCTCAACCATTGGGGAACTGTTTTTT.

In this sample, this clonotype turned up a few times. The chain carries TRBV27 and TRBJ1-1, with a tentative D call TRBD1 (6 bases). Germline V lookup: CDR1 MNHEY, CDR2 SMNVEV (reference sequence). The CDR3 is made up of 12 amino acids. V gave up 5 bases and J gave up 8 bases, with 12 bases separating them. The CDR3 loop reads CASSPGQPEAFF. The CDR3, as DNA: TGTGCCAGCAGTCCAGGACAGCCGGAAGCTTTCTTT.

The genes are TRBV6-5 and TRBJ2-6, with 7 bases matching TRBD1. With 2 bases clipped from V and 0 bases from J, the junction kept 1 base outside the gene matches. The CDR3 contains 16 residues. Germline values: CDR1 MNHEY, CDR2 SVGAGI. The CDR3 reads CASSYGTVSGANVLTF. The CDR3 nucleotides read TGTGCCAGCAGTTACGGGACAGTCTCTGGGGCCAACGTCCTGACTTTC.

The chain has TRBV30 and TRBJ2-7; TRBD2 matches 8 bases. Germline assignment: CDR1 GTSNPN and CDR2 SVGIG (reference sequence). The junction had 12 bases not matched to a gene; V was cut back by 3 bases and J by 5 bases. This CDR3 comprises 15 residues. The chain's CDR3 is CAWRVAGTPVHEQYF. The CDR3 DNA reads TGTGCCTGGAGAGTAGCGGGGACTCCTGTACACGAGCAGTACTTC.

This clonotype came up a few times. The chain uses TRBV15 and TRBJ2-1, with D perhaps given as TRBD1 or TRBD2 (5 bases each). The CDR3 runs 15 residues. V lost 1 base, J lost 2 bases, and 9 bases lay in between. From germline, CDR1 is LNHNV and CDR2 YYDKDF (reference sequence). CDR3 in amino acids: CATSRGRGPYNEQFF. The CDR3 nucleotides read TGTGCCACCAGCAGAGGACGGGGACCCTACAATGAGCAGTTCTTC.

The chain carries TRBV3-1 and TRBJ2-4; D may match TRBD1 or TRBD2 (5 bases each). This CDR3 is built from 13 residues. The germline gives CDR1 LGHDT, CDR2 YNNKEL (reference sequence). Between the trimmed V and J ends, which lost 1 base and 4 bases, there was a span of 5 bases. The CDR3 nucleotides are TGTGCCAGCAGCCAAGGGGGGAAAAACATTCAGTACTTC. It codes for CASSQGGKNIQYF.

Only one count was recorded for this clonotype. The chain employs TRBV5-1 and TRBJ2-2; D might be TRBD1 or TRBD2, each matching 5 bases. Germline V gene lookup returns CDR1 SGHRS and CDR2 YFSETQ. This CDR3 is 15 amino acids long. With 3 bases removed from V and 4 bases from J, the gap between germline ends came to 13 bases. CDR3 region: CASSSRDVITGELFF. CDR3 nucleotides: TGCGCCAGCAGCTCCCGGGACGTAATCACCGGGGAGCTGTTTTTT.

This chain joins TRBV6-5 and TRBJ1-1; D not resolved. The CDR3 covers 15 residues. V lost 0 bases and J 3 bases, leaving 11 bases between the germline ends. The V gene's germline CDR1 is MNHEY and CDR2 SVGAGI. The CDR3 loop is CASSYSFQGHTEAFF. As DNA, the CDR3 is TGTGCCAGCAGTTACTCTTTCCAAGGGCACACTGAAGCTTTCTTT.

The chain has TRBV2 and TRBJ1-1; D ambiguous. Trimming took 0 bases from V and 10 from J, leaving 6 bases between them. The CDR3 is made up of 11 amino acids. Germline V gives CDR1 SNHLY, CDR2 FYNNEI. The CDR3 coding sequence is TGTGCCAGCAGTGAAGCTGCCGGAGCTTTCTTT. It yields the protein CASSEAAGAFF.

This rearrangement joins TRBV15 to TRBJ1-1; D call uncertain. The V gene lost 1 base and the J gene lost 11 bases, with 14 bases spanning the gap. The CDR3 totals 13 residues. In germline, CDR1 is LNHNV, CDR2 YYDKDF (reference sequence). The CDR3: CATSRGEVTGAFF. The CDR3 DNA reads TGTGCCACCAGCAGAGGAGAAGTTACGGGCGCTTTCTTT.

The chain has TRBV7-6 and TRBJ2-7, with D possibly matching TRBD2 (5 bases). The CDR3 extends over 12 amino acids. Trimming took 1 base from V and 7 from J, leaving 8 bases between them. Germline V gene data show CDR1 as SGHVS and CDR2 as FNYEAQ. CDR3 region: CASSLVRGEQYF. The CDR3 DNA reads as TGTGCCAGCAGCTTAGTTCGAGGGGAGCAGTACTTC.

V is TRBV18 and J is TRBJ2-1, with D possibly matching TRBD2 (6 bases). There are 18 residues in the CDR3. V was shortened by 3 bases and J by 2 bases, with 20 bases between the two germline ends. Germline CDR1 KGHSH, CDR2 LQKENI. This CDR3 is CASSPNWDSRLAYNEQFF. As DNA, the CDR3 is TGTGCCAGCTCACCTAACTGGGACTCGAGATTGGCCTACAATGAGCAGTTCTTC.

This clonotype was recorded a few times. This sequence joins TRBV20-1 and TRBJ2-5; D is unclear. CDR3 length equals 14 residues. Trimming stripped 5 bases from V and 3 bases from J, with 16 bases between. CDR1 and CDR2 from the germline V gene are DFQATT and SNEGSKA (reference sequence). CDR3 coding DNA: TGCAGTGCTGAGACCCTAGGGCCGGAAGAGACCCAGTACTTC. Translated: CSAETLGPEETQYF.

There are many counts of this clonotype. This chain connects TRBV28 to TRBJ2-7; D not certain. The CDR3 covers 15 residues. Germline V CDR1 and CDR2: MDHEN, SYDVKM. V lost 10 bases to trimming and J lost 4 bases, with 23 bases between them. The CDR3 spells CATRHPADPPYEQYF. The CDR3 region has the DNA TGTGCCACCCGTCACCCGGCGGATCCCCCGTACGAGCAGTACTTC.

This chain uses TRBV7-9 with TRBJ1-6; D remains unclear. Looked up from germline, CDR1 is SEHNR and CDR2 is FQNEAQ (reference sequence). The CDR3 runs to 13 residues. The germline V and J ends were trimmed by 8 bases and 7 bases, with 12 bases remaining between them. CDR3 loop: CASARNGNSPLHF. The CDR3 DNA reads as TGTGCCAGCGCCCGGAACGGCAATTCACCCCTCCACTTT. The full variable domain, with the rest looked up from reference TRBV7-9 and TRBJ1-6, is DTGVSQNPRHKITKRGQNVTFRCDPISEHNRLYWYRQTLGQGPEFLTYFQNEAQLEKSRLLSDRFSAERPKGSFSTLEIQRTEQGDSAMYLCASARNGNSPLHFGNGTRLTVT.

This clonotype was counted many times. The gene calls are TRBV20-1 and TRBJ2-7; 7 bases align to TRBD2. CDR1 DFQATT and CDR2 SNEGSKA come from the germline V gene (reference sequence). There are 13 residues in the CDR3. The junction had 4 bases not matched to a gene; V was cut back by 5 bases and J by 0 bases. As DNA, the CDR3 is TGCAGTGCTCTAGCGGTTAGCTCCTACGAGCAGTACTTC. Amino acid sequence: CSALAVSSYEQYF.

V usage is TRBV7-8 and J usage is TRBJ2-7; TRBD2 matches 8 bases. The germline CDR1 and CDR2 sequences are SGHVS and FQNEAQ. The CDR3 totals 16 residues. With V trimmed by 4 bases and J by 3 bases, 11 bases remained unmatched. As DNA, the CDR3 is TGTGCCAGCAGCTCCGTGGGGGGACTAGAGGACTACGAGCAGTACTTC. As protein: CASSSVGGLEDYEQYF.

This clonotype has only a few counts. The chain is built from TRBV24-1 and TRBJ2-2, with D uncertain. The CDR3 loop spans 12 amino acids. Germline lookup yields CDR1 KGHDR and CDR2 SFDVKD. The ends were cut back, 6 bases at V and 5 bases at J, with 6 bases in the middle. The CDR3 loop is CATSTETGELFF. In DNA, the CDR3 is TGTGCCACCAGTACCGAGACCGGGGAGCTGTTTTTT.

This clonotype was observed many times. The chain recombines TRBV28 with TRBJ1-1; the D is unclear. The CDR3 is 12 amino acids. CDR1 and CDR2 from the germline V gene are MDHEN and SYDVKM. V shed 6 bases and J shed 2 bases, with 7 bases lying between them. The CDR3: CASSRGNTEAFF. The CDR3 nucleotides are TGTGCCAGCAGCCGGGGTAACACTGAAGCTTTCTTT. Looking up the rest from reference TRBV28 and TRBJ1-1 gives the full variable domain: DVKVTQSSRYLVKRTGEKVFLECVQDMDHENMFWYRQDPGLGLRLIYFSYDVKMKEKGDIPEGYSVSREKKERFSLILESASTNQTSMYLCASSRGNTEAFFGQGTRLTVV.

This clonotype was found a few times. The chain couples TRBV6-2 or TRBV6-3 to TRBJ2-1; D is undetermined. Germline V lookup: CDR1 MNHEY, CDR2 SVGEGT. This CDR3 is built from 15 residues. V was clipped by 0 bases and J by 4 bases, with 10 bases between them. The CDR3 reads CASSYSRFPYNEQFF. CDR3 coding DNA: TGTGCCAGCAGTTACTCGAGGTTCCCATACAATGAGCAGTTCTTC.

The V and J genes are TRBV12-3 or TRBV12-4 and TRBJ1-4, with D unclear. The CDR3 sequence is 14 residues long. Trimming removed 1 base from V and 4 bases from J, with 7 bases in between. As DNA, the CDR3 is TGTGCCAGCAGTTTAGAAGACCTTAATGAAAAACTGTTTTTT. Translated, it gives CASSLEDLNEKLFF.

This clonotype turned up a few times. The rearrangement joins TRBV20-1 to TRBJ2-5; D is perhaps TRBD1 or TRBD2 (6 bases each). The germline V gene has CDR1 DFQATT and CDR2 SNEGSKA (reference sequence). This CDR3 is built from 12 residues. V was trimmed by 5 bases and J by 4 bases, leaving 11 bases between them. This chain's CDR3 is CSAEGGRETQYF. The CDR3 nucleotides are TGCAGTGCTGAAGGGGGGAGAGAGACCCAGTACTTC.

The gene calls are TRBV7-6 and TRBJ2-3; tentative D call: TRBD2 (6 bases). CDR3 length: 15 residues. Germline V gives CDR1 SGHVS, CDR2 FNYEAQ. V lost 1 base and J lost 0, with 8 bases in between. This chain's CDR3 is CASSLVSGSTDTQYF. As DNA, the CDR3 is TGTGCCAGCAGCTTAGTTAGCGGCAGCACAGATACGCAGTATTTT.

This clonotype was counted a few times. The rearrangement links TRBV4-1 to TRBJ2-1, with D perhaps TRBD2 (6 bases). Germline V gene data show CDR1 as MGHRA and CDR2 as YSYEKL. V lost 3 bases and J lost 7, with 19 bases in between. The CDR3 runs to 16 residues. CDR3 residues: CASSQGEATRVNEQFF. CDR3 DNA: TGCGCCAGCAGCCAGGGGGAGGCGACTAGAGTGAATGAGCAGTTCTTC.

This clonotype was seen a few times. This rearrangement joins TRBV7-2 to TRBJ2-5; 8 bases align to TRBD1. The ends lost 5 bases at V and 1 base at J; junction bases unmatched: 9. Germline V gene sequence: CDR1 SGHTA, CDR2 FQGNSA. The CDR3 covers 16 residues. The CDR3 loop reads CASSRTTDRGQETQYF. The CDR3 nucleotides read TGTGCCAGCAGCCGAACCACAGACAGGGGCCAAGAGACCCAGTACTTC.